The T cell receptor (beta chain) described here comes from a study of blood T cell repertoires in COVID-19. The wider study: Both acute and convalescent COVID-19 samples were obtained from the United States, Italy and Spain. T cells, B-cell-depleted T cells, or PBMCs supplied cDNA or gDNA.

Original data processing: Estimated nucleated cell counts came from reference gene primer amplification. Sequencing used immunoSEQ multiplex PCR; TCRdb keeps in-frame clones, though not all of them. The V and J calls and clone size are taken from that table; D and trimming were inferred from the DNA. The sample contains over 85,000 clones, approximately 79% of which appear only once. V lost 0 bases and J lost 7; bases outside the gene matches: 4. This CDR3 is 15 amino acids long. Germline assignment: CDR1 SGHRS and CDR2 YFSETQ. Sequencing was carried out using peripheral blood. This clonotype originated in a woman aged 80 or over with active or convalescent COVID-19. The chain employs TRBV5-1 and TRBJ2-1; TRBD1 matches at 10 bases. This chain's CDR3 is CASSLGTGGGNEQFF. As DNA, the CDR3 is TGCGCCAGCAGCTTGGGGACAGGGGGAGGGAATGAGCAGTTCTTC. Full variable domain (outside the CDR3, taken from reference TRBV5-1 and TRBJ2-1): KAGVTQTPRYLIKTRGQQVTLSCSPISGHRSVSWYQQTPGQGLQFLFEYFSETQRNKGNFPGRFSGRQFSNSRSEMNVSTLELGDSALYLCASSLGTGGGNEQFFGPGTRLTVL.